The 3 T cell receptor beta chains reported below all come from one sample, sequenced in a study of cytomegalovirus exposure and HLA in healthy donors. It was with 60 Vbeta and 13 Jbeta primers that the PCR ran. Using immunoSEQ multiplex PCR, the repertoire was profiled, and TCRdb retains in-frame clones only, with some absent. This sample yields 150,000 to 200,000 clones, of which about 72% are seen a single time; 2.2% belongs to the top ten. Sequencing was carried out using PBMCs. These receptors originate from a man aged 50 to 59 in good health and CMV-seropositive.

V is TRBV6-5 and J is TRBJ1-5; possibly TRBD1 for D (5 bases). Germline CDR1 reads MNHEY; CDR2 reads SVGAGI. The CDR3 is made up of 14 amino acids. V was cut by 5 bases and J by 3 bases, with 11 bases left in between. The CDR3 DNA sequence: TGTGCCAGCAGTGTGGGGGGTGTCAATCAGCCCCAGCATTTT. Translation: CASSVGGVNQPQHF.

V usage is TRBV27 and J usage is TRBJ2-1; TRBD2 aligns across 9 bases. Per the germline V gene, CDR1 is MNHEY and CDR2 is SMNVEV (reference sequence). The CDR3 length is 18 residues. Germline trimming cut 3 bases from V and 5 bases from J; bases unmatched to any gene: 14. CDR3 bases: TGTGCCAGCAGTTTTAATCGCCTAGCGGGGTCCCCCCACAATGAGCAGTTCTTC. Amino acid sequence: CASSFNRLAGSPHNEQFF.

In this sample, this clone turned up a few times. The chain joins TRBV7-9 to TRBJ1-1; the D is unclear. The CDR3 covers 12 residues. V was shortened by 1 base and J by 7 bases, with 7 bases between the two germline ends. Germline CDR1 and CDR2: SEHNR and FQNEAQ (reference sequence). CDR3 nucleotide sequence: TGTGCCAGCAGCTTAGGCGGTGATGAAGCTTTCTTT. Translated: CASSLGGDEAFF.